This TCR beta chain was sequenced in a study of beta chain features in type 1 diabetes. Study-level findings and limits: Any HLA-type effect on TCRB rearrangement remained unresolved here. The study found fewer insertions and more deletions at VDJ junctions in type 1 diabetes patients. cDNA sequencing could over-represent cells with high TCR expression.

This clone was observed a handful of times. The antigen is unknown. TCRB transcripts that were expressed got sequenced, as all of the isolated RNA had been reverse transcribed. TCRdb's table, derived via immunoSEQ multiplex PCR, lists solely in-frame clones and lacks some. The repertoire has almost 350,000 clones, 8% of them found once; the top ten carry less than 0.5%. Between the trimmed V and J ends, which lost 3 bases and 4 bases, there was a span of 12 bases. Germline V gene data show CDR1 as MDHEN and CDR2 as SYDVKM. The CDR3 has 14 amino acids. Purity exceeding 95% was reached by all sorted populations.

The specimen was central memory CD4+ T cells from blood. The TCR was taken from a woman aged 18-35 years in good health. The chain combines TRBV28 with TRBJ1-2, with TRBD1 as a possible D gene (6 bases). CDR3 bases: TGTGCCAGCAGTTTTGGACAGAGTATCTATGGCTACACCTTC. Its translation is CASSFGQSIYGYTF.